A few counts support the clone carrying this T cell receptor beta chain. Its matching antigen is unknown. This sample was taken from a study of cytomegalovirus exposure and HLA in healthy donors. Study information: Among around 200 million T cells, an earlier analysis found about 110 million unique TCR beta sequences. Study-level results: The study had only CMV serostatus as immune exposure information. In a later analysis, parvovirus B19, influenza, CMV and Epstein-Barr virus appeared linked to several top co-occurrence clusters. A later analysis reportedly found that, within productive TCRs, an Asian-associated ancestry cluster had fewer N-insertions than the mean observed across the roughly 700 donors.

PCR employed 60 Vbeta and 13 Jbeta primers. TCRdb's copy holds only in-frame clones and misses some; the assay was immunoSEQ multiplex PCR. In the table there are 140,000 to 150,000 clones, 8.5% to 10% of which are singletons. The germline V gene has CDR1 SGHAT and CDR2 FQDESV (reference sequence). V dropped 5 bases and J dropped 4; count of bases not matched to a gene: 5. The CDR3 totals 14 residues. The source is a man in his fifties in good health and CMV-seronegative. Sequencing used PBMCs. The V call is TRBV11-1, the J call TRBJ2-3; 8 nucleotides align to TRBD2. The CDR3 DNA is TGTGCCAGCAGCCTAACGGGGGGGGCAGATACGCAGTATTTT. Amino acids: CASSLTGGADTQYF.